These 5 T cell receptor beta chains originate from one sample sequenced in a study of blood T cell repertoires in COVID-19. Some clones are missing from TCRdb's copy, which holds only in-frame ones; the method was immunoSEQ multiplex PCR. The sample includes around 220,000 clones, about nine tenths of them seen just once. Input material: peripheral blood. Receptors were obtained from a man in his fifties with acute or convalescent COVID-19.

The chain uses TRBV5-6 and TRBJ2-7; the D gene is possibly TRBD2 (5 bases). V was pared by 1 base and J by 5 bases, with 10 bases between. The V gene's germline CDR1 is SGHDT and CDR2 YYEEEE. The CDR3 has 13 amino acids. DNA for the CDR3: TGTGCCAGCAGCTTGCGGGGTTCCGACGAGCAGTACTTC. This gives the protein CASSLRGSDEQYF.

This sequence joins TRBV29-1 and TRBJ2-3; 8 bases are a match to TRBD2. Germline V CDR1 and CDR2: SQVTM, ANQGSEA. The CDR3 has 13 amino acids. The junction had 16 bases not matched to a gene; V was cut back by 6 bases and J by 14 bases. The CDR3 bases are TGCAGCGTCCCCGAAGGTAGCGGGACCCCTCGGTATTTT. It encodes CSVPEGSGTPRYF.

This clone was observed a single time. This rearrangement joins TRBV5-1 to TRBJ1-2; D perhaps matches TRBD1 (6 bases). With 1 base removed from V and 4 bases from J, the gap between germline ends came to 20 bases. Germline V gives CDR1 SGHRS, CDR2 YFSETQ. The CDR3 spans 17 residues. The DNA of the CDR3 is TGCGCCAGCAGCTTGCAGGCTCTTCGGACAGACTTCTATGGCTACACCTTC. It yields the protein CASSLQALRTDFYGYTF.

This sequence joins TRBV6-5 and TRBJ1-2; 9 bases agree with TRBD1. Germline V lookup: CDR1 MNHEY, CDR2 SVGAGI. V was clipped by 8 bases and J by 6 bases; unmatched bases: 10. This CDR3 is 14 amino acids long. This CDR3 is CASARGQGWDGYTF. Here the CDR3 DNA reads TGTGCCAGCGCCCGAGGACAGGGGTGGGATGGCTACACCTTC.

The chain couples TRBV3-1 (or the pseudogene TRBV3-2) to TRBJ2-1, with no clear D. The CDR3 runs 11 residues. The germline gives CDR1 LGHDT, CDR2 YNNKEL (reference sequence). V lost 5 bases to trimming and J lost 4 bases, with 3 bases between them. The chain's CDR3 is CASSSYNEQFF. Here the CDR3 DNA reads TGTGCCAGCAGCTCATACAATGAGCAGTTCTTC.